This entry lists 16 T cell receptor beta chains sequenced from one sample in a study of blood T cell repertoires in COVID-19. The assay was immunoSEQ multiplex PCR, and TCRdb's table has in-frame clones only and misses some. The sample yields around 700,000 clones, approximately 90% seen once. The sample taken for sequencing was peripheral blood. These receptor sequences come from a woman under 30 with acute or convalescent COVID-19.

The chain is built from TRBV7-9 and TRBJ1-3; the match to TRBD1 covers 9 bases. The germline gives CDR1 SEHNR, CDR2 FQNEAQ (reference sequence). V shed 5 bases, J shed 0 bases, and the junction held 11 bases outside the gene matches. The CDR3 covers 18 residues. The CDR3 DNA reads TGTGCCAGCAGCCCCTATATGGACAGGGGCGACTCTGGAAACACCATATATTTT. Encoded protein: CASSPYMDRGDSGNTIYF. The complete variable domain, with remaining parts taken from reference TRBV7-9 and TRBJ1-3, reads DTGVSQNPRHKITKRGQNVTFRCDPISEHNRLYWYRQTLGQGPEFLTYFQNEAQLEKSRLLSDRFSAERPKGSFSTLEIQRTEQGDSAMYLCASSPYMDRGDSGNTIYFGEGSWLTVV.

The chain uses TRBV5-1 and TRBJ1-5; 7 bases align to TRBD1. CDR1 and CDR2 from the germline V gene are SGHRS and YFSETQ. This CDR3 comprises 15 residues. With 4 bases clipped from V and 6 bases from J, the junction kept 10 bases outside the gene matches. DNA of the CDR3: TGCGCCAGCAGCACCACCCCAGACAGGGCTCAGCCCCAGCATTTT. It translates to CASSTTPDRAQPQHF.

The chain is built from TRBV11-2 and TRBJ1-5, with D unclear. V was cut by 1 base and J by 2 bases, with 9 bases left in between. The CDR3 loop spans 15 amino acids. Looked up from germline, CDR1 is SGHAT and CDR2 is FQNNGV. CDR3 in DNA: TGTGCCAGCAGCTTAGGGCGTGAGGGCAATCAGCCCCAGCATTTT. It encodes CASSLGREGNQPQHF.

This chain links TRBV9 with TRBJ2-2, with 7 positions matching TRBD1. V dropped 4 bases and J dropped 1; count of bases not matched to a gene: 7. CDR3 length: 16 amino acids. Per the germline V gene, CDR1 is SGDLS and CDR2 is YYNGEE. The CDR3 nucleotides are TGTGCCAGCAGCTCCCGGACAGGTCTGAACACCGGGGAGCTGTTTTTT. It codes for CASSSRTGLNTGELFF.

V and J are TRBV30 and TRBJ1-1; TRBD1 matches 9 bases. J was trimmed by 6 bases and V by 4 bases; bases with no gene match: 15. The germline V gene encodes CDR1 GTSNPN and CDR2 SVGIG (reference sequence). This CDR3 has 16 residues. The CDR3 loop is CAWTRGQGNRGAEAFF. In DNA form, the CDR3 reads TGTGCCTGGACTCGGGGACAGGGCAACCGGGGGGCTGAAGCTTTCTTT.

This chain uses TRBV27 with TRBJ1-1, with D unresolved. V lost 3 bases and J 2 bases, leaving 7 bases between the germline ends. Germline CDR1 and CDR2: MNHEY and SMNVEV (reference sequence). The length of the CDR3 is 13 residues. CDR3 coding DNA: TGTGCCAGCAGTTTGCGGGGAAACACTGAAGCTTTCTTT. This codes for CASSLRGNTEAFF.

The rearrangement joins TRBV7-9 to TRBJ1-2, with a tentative D call TRBD1 (5 bases). From germline, CDR1 is SEHNR and CDR2 FQNEAQ (reference sequence). This CDR3 has 15 residues. V shed 4 bases and J shed 0 bases, with 12 bases lying between them. The CDR3 DNA reads as TGTGCCAGCAGCTGGACCCCAGGGTCTAACTATGGCTACACCTTC. Translating it yields CASSWTPGSNYGYTF.

V is TRBV30 and J is TRBJ2-3, with TRBD2 identical over 8 bases. This CDR3 is built from 16 residues. V lost 0 bases to trimming and J lost 2 bases; unmatched junction nucleotides: 7. Germline V gives CDR1 GTSNPN, CDR2 SVGIG (reference sequence). The CDR3 sequence is CAWSVRGSGITDTQYF. The CDR3, as DNA: TGTGCCTGGAGTGTACGGGGTAGCGGGATCACAGATACGCAGTATTTT.

This chain joins TRBV5-1 and TRBJ2-7; 9 nucleotides agree with TRBD2. V lost 0 bases and J lost 3; bases outside the gene matches: 7. Germline V gene lookup returns CDR1 SGHRS and CDR2 YFSETQ. CDR3 length: 16 amino acids. CDR3 amino acids: CASSLGSSGAFYEQYF. CDR3 nucleotides: TGCGCCAGCAGCTTGGGTTCTAGCGGGGCATTCTACGAGCAGTACTTC.

This clone was seen a handful of times. V gene TRBV14 combines with J gene TRBJ2-7; 9 bases map to TRBD1. Germline-derived CDR1 and CDR2 are SGHDN and FVKESK. The ends lost 4 bases at V and 2 bases at J; junction bases unmatched: 3. The CDR3 has 14 amino acids. CDR3 nucleotide sequence: TGTGCCAGCAGCCCCAGGACAGGGGCCTACGAGCAGTACTTC. Protein: CASSPRTGAYEQYF.

This clone was seen just once. The V call is TRBV30, the J call TRBJ1-1; D is undetermined. Germline V gives CDR1 GTSNPN, CDR2 SVGIG (reference sequence). This CDR3 has 14 residues. Trimming left V 2 bases short and J 6 bases short, with 16 bases between. CDR3 region: CAWSFSQTVAEAFF. As DNA, the CDR3 is TGTGCCTGGAGTTTTTCCCAAACAGTTGCTGAAGCTTTCTTT.

In its sample, this clone was seen once. The chain links TRBV10-3 to TRBJ1-5; D gene uncertain. The V gene's germline CDR1 is ENHRY and CDR2 SYGVKD. This CDR3 region has 13 residues. V shed 7 bases and J shed 7 bases, with 14 bases lying between them. This chain's CDR3 is CAITGGFGQPQHF. As DNA, the CDR3 is TGTGCCATCACAGGAGGATTTGGCCAGCCCCAGCATTTT.

Only a few counts were recorded for this clone. The V and J genes are TRBV11-3 and TRBJ1-1, with D unresolved. Trimming took off 2 bases at V and 5 bases at J, with 9 bases between the two ends. Germline V gene lookup returns CDR1 SGHNT and CDR2 YENEEA. The CDR3 runs 13 residues. This CDR3 is CASSLLRYTEAFF. Written as DNA, the CDR3 is TGTGCCAGCAGCTTACTGCGTTATACTGAAGCTTTCTTT.

Comments on this clone: Other DNA sequences in this specimen translate into the identical CDR3. CDR3 in amino acids: CSVGKGANYGYTF. The CDR3 nucleotides read TGCAGCGTTGGGAAAGGGGCCAACTATGGCTACACCTTC. This rearrangement joins TRBV29-1 to TRBJ1-2; tentatively, D is TRBD1 (5 bases). V was cut by 4 bases and J by 2 bases, with 11 bases left in between. The CDR3 covers 13 residues. Germline V gene lookup returns CDR1 SQVTM and CDR2 ANQGSEA.

The genes are TRBV6-5 and TRBJ2-7; D is perhaps TRBD1 (6 bases). V was clipped by 4 bases and J by 5 bases, with 12 bases between them. The CDR3 is 13 residues long. Germline assignment: CDR1 MNHEY and CDR2 SVGAGI. CDR3 in amino acids: CASSFQGTHEQYF. The CDR3 nucleotides read TGTGCCAGCAGTTTTCAGGGGACCCACGAGCAGTACTTC.

The chain's CDR3 is CASGSPDSYYSGNTIYF. The DNA of the CDR3 is TGTGCCAGCGGGTCCCCGGACAGCTATTACTCTGGAAACACCATATATTTT. The V call is TRBV9, the J call TRBJ1-3, with D tentatively TRBD1 (6 bases). With 7 bases removed from V and 0 bases from J, the gap between germline ends came to 20 bases. CDR3 size: 17 residues. The germline V gene has CDR1 SGDLS and CDR2 YYNGEE.